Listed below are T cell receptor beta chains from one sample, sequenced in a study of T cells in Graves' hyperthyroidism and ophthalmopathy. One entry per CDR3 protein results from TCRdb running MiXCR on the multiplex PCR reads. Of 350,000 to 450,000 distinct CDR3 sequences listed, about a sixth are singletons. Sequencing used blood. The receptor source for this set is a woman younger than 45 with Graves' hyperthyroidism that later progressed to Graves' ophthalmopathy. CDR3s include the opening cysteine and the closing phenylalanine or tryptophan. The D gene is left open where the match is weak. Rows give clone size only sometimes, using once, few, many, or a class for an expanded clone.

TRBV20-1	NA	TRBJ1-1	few	TGCAGTGCTAGAGATTACTTGACCAGGGGAGCAGGGGACACTGAAGCTTTCTTT	CSARDYLTRGAGDTEAFF
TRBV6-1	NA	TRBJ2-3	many	TGTGCCAGCAGTGAATTCACCCTTAGCACAGATACGCAGTATTTT	CASSEFTLSTDTQYF
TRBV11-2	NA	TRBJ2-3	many	TGTGCCAGCAGCTCCCGTCCCTCGGATACGCAGTATTTT	CASSSRPSDTQYF
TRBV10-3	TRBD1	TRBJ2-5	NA	TGTGCCATCAGTGGGGGGACAGGGTATGAGACCCAGTACTTC	CAISGGTGYETQYF
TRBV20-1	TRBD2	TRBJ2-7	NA	TGCAGTGCTAGAGATCCTAGCGGGTACTTCACCTACGAGCAGTACTTC	CSARDPSGYFTYEQYF
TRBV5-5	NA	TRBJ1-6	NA	TGTGCCAGCAGCTTGGACCAGGGACGGAACTATAATTCACCCCTCCACTTT	CASSLDQGRNYNSPLHF
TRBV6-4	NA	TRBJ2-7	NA	TGTGCCAGCAGTGATATCCCTGCGGGCGAGCAGTACTTC	CASSDIPAGEQYF
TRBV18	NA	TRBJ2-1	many	TGTGCCAGCTCACCAGCGGGGACTGTCCCGTTCTCCTACAATGAGCAGTTCTTC	CASSPAGTVPFSYNEQFF
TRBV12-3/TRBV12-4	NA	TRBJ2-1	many	TGTGCCAGCAGCGACGCAGCGAGTAAAAACAATGAGCAGTTCTTC	CASSDAASKNNEQFF
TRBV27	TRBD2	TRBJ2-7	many	TGTGCCAGCAGTCCGCGGGGTAGCGGGACCTACGAGCAGTACTTC	CASSPRGSGTYEQYF
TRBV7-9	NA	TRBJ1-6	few	TGTGCCAGCAGCCTCGTGACAGTTGGGTTGGCACCCCTCCACTTT	CASSLVTVGLAPLHF
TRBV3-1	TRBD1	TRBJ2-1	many	TGTGCCAGCAGCCTATTGGACAGGGTCTATGAGCAGTTCTTC	CASSLLDRVYEQFF
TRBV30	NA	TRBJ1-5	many	TGTGCCTGGAGCCCCCTAAAGGGTACTGGCCAGCCCCAGCATTTT	CAWSPLKGTGQPQHF
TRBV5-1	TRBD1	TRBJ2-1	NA	TGCGCCAGCAGCCTGTTTGAGGGGACAGGGATTTCGAATGAGCAGTTCTTC	CASSLFEGTGISNEQFF
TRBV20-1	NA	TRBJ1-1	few	TGCAATGCTAGGGACAAAAGAAGTTTAGCTTTCTTT	CNARDKRSLAFF
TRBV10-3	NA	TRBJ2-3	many	TGTGCCATCAGTGAGGCTGGGGGCCTTAGCACAGATACGCAGTATTTT	CAISEAGGLSTDTQYF
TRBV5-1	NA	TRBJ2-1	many	TGCGCCAGCAGCTTGGCGACTCAAAATAGGGGCGGGTACAATGAGCAGTTCTTC	CASSLATQNRGGYNEQFF
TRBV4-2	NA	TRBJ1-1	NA	TGTGCCAGCAGCTACGGGCCCGGGGAGATGAACACTGAAGCTTTCTTT	CASSYGPGEMNTEAFF
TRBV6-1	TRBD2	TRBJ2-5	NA	TGTGCCAGCCGGACCCCTAGCGGGTTCGGGTACCAAGAGACCCAGTACTTC	CASRTPSGFGYQETQYF
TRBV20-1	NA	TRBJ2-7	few	TGCAGTGCTGATCCTGGGGCTAGCTCCTACGAGCAGTACTTC	CSADPGASSYEQYF
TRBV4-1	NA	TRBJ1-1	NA	TGCGCCAGCAGCCAAAGTCAGGTTTTTCGCACTGAAGCTTTCTTT	CASSQSQVFRTEAFF
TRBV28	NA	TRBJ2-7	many	TGTGCCAGCAGTTCCCGCCCGGACAGCTCCTACGAGCAGTACTTC	CASSSRPDSSYEQYF
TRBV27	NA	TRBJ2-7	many	TGTGCCAGCAGTTTCAACCCCTCGGGACCTTCCTACGAGCAGTACTTC	CASSFNPSGPSYEQYF
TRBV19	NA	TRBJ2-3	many	TGTGCCAGTAGTCTGGCAGCCATCACAGATACGCAGTATTTT	CASSLAAITDTQYF
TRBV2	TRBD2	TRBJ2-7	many	TGTGCCAGCAGTGTTCTCGACCCTGACCGGGGGGGGATCTACGAGCAGTACTTC	CASSVLDPDRGGIYEQYF
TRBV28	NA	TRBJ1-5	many	TGTGCCAGCAGCAGACAACATCAGCCCCAGCATTTT	CASSRQHQPQHF
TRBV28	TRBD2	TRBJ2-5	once	TGTGCCAGCAGGCTAGCGGGAGCGGGGGAGACCCAGTACTTC	CASRLAGAGETQYF
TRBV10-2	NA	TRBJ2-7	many	TGCGCCAGCTCCCCGGAACCGTCCTACGAGCAGTACTTC	CASSPEPSYEQYF
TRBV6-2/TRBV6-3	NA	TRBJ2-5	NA	TGTGCCAGCAGTTACTCGAGATGGGGTAAAGGAGAGACCCAGTACTTC	CASSYSRWGKGETQYF
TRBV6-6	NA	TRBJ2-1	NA	TGTGCCAGCAGTTACCCAATTGGACCTAGTTGGGACCCTTACAATGAGCAGTTCTTC	CASSYPIGPSWDPYNEQFF
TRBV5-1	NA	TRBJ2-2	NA	TGCGCCAGCAGCTTGGTTAGCGTGAACACCGGGGAGCTGTTTTTT	CASSLVSVNTGELFF
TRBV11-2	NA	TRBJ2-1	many	TGTGCCAGCAGCGGCCGGACACAAATAATCGAGAGCTCCTACAATGAGCAGTTCTTC	CASSGRTQIIESSYNEQFF
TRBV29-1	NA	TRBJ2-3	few	TGCAGCCTGCAGACCCTAACAGATACGCAGTATTTT	CSLQTLTDTQYF
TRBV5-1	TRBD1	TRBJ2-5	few	TGCGCCAGCAGCCTATCGACAGGGAACCAAGAGACCCAGTACTTC	CASSLSTGNQETQYF
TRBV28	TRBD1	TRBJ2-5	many	TGTGCCAGCAGTTCTTGTACAGGGGGGAGCCGGGAGACCCAGTACTTC	CASSSCTGGSRETQYF
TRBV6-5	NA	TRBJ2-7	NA	TGTGCCAGCAGTTACCCAGGTCAGGTTTCCTACGAGCAGTACTTC	CASSYPGQVSYEQYF
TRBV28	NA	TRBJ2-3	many	TGTGCCAGCAGTTTATATCAGGGGAGCACAGATACGCAGTATTTT	CASSLYQGSTDTQYF
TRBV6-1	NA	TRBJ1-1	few	TGTGCCAGCAGTTATTCAAACAGTGAAGCTTTCTTT	CASSYSNSEAFF
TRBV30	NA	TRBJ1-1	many	TGTGCCTGGAGTGGTCAGAACTCGAACACTGAAGCTTTCTTT	CAWSGQNSNTEAFF
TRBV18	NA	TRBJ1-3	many	TGTGCCAGCTCACCACCGAGCAGGCACTCTGGAAACACCATATATTTT	CASSPPSRHSGNTIYF
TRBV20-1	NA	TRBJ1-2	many	TGCAGTGCTAGAGATGTAGAACGCCGGGGCTACACCTTC	CSARDVERRGYTF
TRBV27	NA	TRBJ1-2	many	TGTGCCAGCAGTACAACCGGGGACCTTAACTATGGCTACACCTTC	CASSTTGDLNYGYTF
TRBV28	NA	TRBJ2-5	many	TGTGCCAGCGGCGATTTTAAAGAGACCCAGTACTTC	CASGDFKETQYF
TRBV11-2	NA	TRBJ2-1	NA	TGTGCCAGCAGCCCCTCCTTAGCTGAGCAGTTCTTC	CASSPSLAEQFF
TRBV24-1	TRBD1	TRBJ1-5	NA	TGTGCCACCAGTGATAGCCGGGACAGCGGAGATCAGCCCCAGCATTTT	CATSDSRDSGDQPQHF
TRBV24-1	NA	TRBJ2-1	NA	TGTGCCACCAGTGATGTTACGGGAGTTCGGAGCTCCTACAATGAGCAGTTCTTC	CATSDVTGVRSSYNEQFF
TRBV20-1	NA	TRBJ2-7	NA	TGCAGTGCAGACGGGGAGGCCTACGAGCAGTACTTC	CSADGEAYEQYF
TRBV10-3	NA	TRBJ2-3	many	TGTGCCATCAGTGAACCGGCGGCAGGGAGCGCAGATACGCAGTATTTT	CAISEPAAGSADTQYF
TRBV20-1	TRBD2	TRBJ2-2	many	TGCAGTGCTAGACTAGCGGGAGATAACACCGGGGAGCTGTTTTTT	CSARLAGDNTGELFF
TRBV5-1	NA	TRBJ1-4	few	TGCGCCAGCAGCTCATACAGAGGAGGTGAAAAACTGTTTTTT	CASSSYRGGEKLFF
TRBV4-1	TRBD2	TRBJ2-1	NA	TGCGCCAGCAGCCTAGCAACTAGCGGGGGGTTCAATGAGCAGTTCTTC	CASSLATSGGFNEQFF
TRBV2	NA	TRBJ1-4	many	TGTGTTCTCCTAAAGAATGAAAAACTGTTTTTT	CVLLKNEKLFF
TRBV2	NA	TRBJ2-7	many	TGTGCCAGCAGCAGGGGCACGGGGGAGCAGTACTTC	CASSRGTGEQYF
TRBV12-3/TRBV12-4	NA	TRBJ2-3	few	TGTGCCAGCAGTTTCGTGGGAGAGACAGATACGCAGTATTTT	CASSFVGETDTQYF
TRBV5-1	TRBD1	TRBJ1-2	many	TGCGCCAGCAGCTTGGCGGTTGGGACAGGGAGCTATGGCTACACCTTC	CASSLAVGTGSYGYTF
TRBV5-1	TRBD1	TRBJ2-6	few	TGCGCCAGCAGCCTAGGGACAGCTGGGGCCAACGTCCTGACTTTC	CASSLGTAGANVLTF
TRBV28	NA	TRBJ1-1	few	TGTGCCGGGGGGAGGGTGTTTGATGAAGCTTTCTTT	CAGGRVFDEAFF